The rows below give T cell receptor beta chains drawn from one sample of a study of T cells after yellow fever vaccination. TCRdb independently ran MiXCR on the 5' RACE reads; one entry per CDR3 protein. The sample yields around 590,000 distinct CDR3 sequences, approximately 13% seen once. Sequencing used PBMCs, obtained on the day of the yellow fever booster vaccination. The receptors derive from a man under 40 who received the YFV17D yellow fever vaccine. The CDR3 runs from the conserved cysteine through the conserved F or W. D genes are given only for firm matches. Some rows have no size entry. The others give once, few or many, or a class for an expanded clone.

CDR3: CAISTGVEQFF
DNA: TGTGCCATCTCAACAGGGGTTGAGCAGTTCTTC
D: TRBD1
length: 11
V: TRBV7-9
size: .
J: TRBJ2-1

CDR3: CASSAGPQSSYNEQFF
DNA: TGTGCCAGCAGCGCTGGACCGCAGAGCTCCTACAATGAGCAGTTCTTC
D: .
length: 16
V: TRBV5-4
size: .
J: TRBJ2-1

CDR3: CASSLTRTPPNEQFF
DNA: TGTGCCAGCAGCTTGACCCGGACCCCCCCCAATGAGCAGTTCTTC
D: .
length: 15
V: TRBV7-2
size: few
J: TRBJ2-1

CDR3: CASSPNGAFPYEQYF
DNA: TGTGCCAGCAGTCCAAATGGGGCTTTCCCCTACGAGCAGTACTTC
D: .
length: 15
V: TRBV28
size: .
J: TRBJ2-7

CDR3: CASSLGSNSNQPQHF
DNA: TGTGCCAGCAGCTTAGGCAGTAATAGCAATCAGCCCCAGCATTTT
D: .
length: 15
V: TRBV7-9
size: few
J: TRBJ1-5

CDR3: CASSLTLQPTDTQYF
DNA: TGTGCCAGCAGCTTGACATTGCAACCCACAGATACGCAGTATTTT
D: .
length: 15
V: TRBV7-7
size: few
J: TRBJ2-3

CDR3: CASSVGRGEQYF
DNA: TGTGCCAGCAGCGTAGGACGGGGAGAGCAGTACTTC
D: .
length: 12
V: TRBV9
size: .
J: TRBJ2-7

CDR3: CASSEAGYEQYF
DNA: TGCGCCAGCAGTGAGGCGGGTTACGAGCAGTACTTC
D: .
length: 12
V: TRBV5-1
size: few
J: TRBJ2-7

CDR3: CASSADRNEQFF
DNA: TGTGCCAGCAGCGCTGACAGGAATGAGCAGTTCTTC
D: .
length: 12
V: TRBV7-9
size: few
J: TRBJ2-1

CDR3: CASSPGEGSNQPQHF
DNA: TGCGCCAGCAGCCCAGGAGAGGGGAGCAATCAGCCCCAGCATTTT
D: .
length: 15
V: TRBV5-1
size: .
J: TRBJ1-5

CDR3: CASSLKPQEYEQYF
DNA: TGTGCCAGCAGTTTGAAACCCCAGGAGTACGAGCAGTACTTC
D: .
length: 14
V: TRBV12-3/TRBV12-4
size: few
J: TRBJ2-7

CDR3: CASNIQPYEQFF
DNA: TGTGCCAGCAATATACAACCGTATGAGCAGTTCTTC
D: .
length: 12
V: TRBV6-6
size: few
J: TRBJ2-1

CDR3: CASSQTSSYEQYF
DNA: TGTGCCAGCAGCCAAACTAGCTCCTACGAGCAGTACTTC
D: .
length: 13
V: TRBV4-2
size: many
J: TRBJ2-7

CDR3: CASSHLGTSGRSVYNEQFF
DNA: TGTGCCAGCAGTCACCTCGGGACTAGCGGGAGGTCGGTCTACAATGAGCAGTTCTTC
D: TRBD2
length: 19
V: TRBV6-4
size: .
J: TRBJ2-1

CDR3: CASSESSRFSSTDTQYF
DNA: TGTGCCAGCAGTGAATCCTCTAGGTTCTCTAGCACAGATACGCAGTATTTT
D: .
length: 17
V: TRBV25-1
size: .
J: TRBJ2-3

CDR3: CASRSGGEARSSYNEQFF
DNA: TGCGCCAGCAGATCTGGCGGCGAGGCGCGGAGCTCCTACAATGAGCAGTTCTTC
D: .
length: 18
V: TRBV5-1
size: few
J: TRBJ2-1

CDR3: CASSLVTVNTEAFF
DNA: TGTGCCAGCAGCTTGGTGACAGTGAACACTGAAGCTTTCTTT
D: .
length: 14
V: TRBV5-5
size: few
J: TRBJ1-1

CDR3: CASSGDRELETQYF
DNA: TGTGCCAGCTCGGGAGACAGGGAGTTAGAGACCCAGTACTTC
D: .
length: 14
V: TRBV25-1
size: few
J: TRBJ2-5

CDR3: CASSPGSNNQPQHF
DNA: TGTGCCAGCAGCCCCGGGTCAAACAATCAGCCCCAGCATTTT
D: .
length: 14
V: TRBV7-9
size: few
J: TRBJ1-5

CDR3: CASSLAPAGEFYNEQFF
DNA: TGCGCCAGCAGCTTGGCCCCTGCGGGAGAATTCTACAATGAGCAGTTCTTC
D: TRBD2
length: 17
V: TRBV5-1
size: .
J: TRBJ2-1

CDR3: CASSSEGSYNEQFF
DNA: TGCGCCAGCAGCTCCGAGGGCTCCTACAATGAGCAGTTCTTC
D: .
length: 14
V: TRBV5-1
size: few
J: TRBJ2-1

CDR3: CASSLGQRGSSYNEQFF
DNA: TGTGCCAGCAGCTTAGGGCAGCGGGGGAGCTCCTACAATGAGCAGTTCTTC
D: TRBD2
length: 17
V: TRBV7-2
size: few
J: TRBJ2-1

CDR3: CSVVLGQTNQPQHF
DNA: TGCAGCGTTGTTTTGGGACAGACCAATCAGCCCCAGCATTTT
D: TRBD1
length: 14
V: TRBV29-1
size: .
J: TRBJ1-5

CDR3: CASSPTRPGQQSTILYEQYF
DNA: TGTGCCAGCAGCCCAACCAGACCGGGACAGCAGTCCACGATCCTCTACGAGCAGTACTTC
D: TRBD1
length: 20
V: TRBV11-1
size: few
J: TRBJ2-7

CDR3: CASREGLALSSYNEQFF
DNA: TGTGCCAGCAGGGAAGGACTAGCGTTGAGCTCCTACAATGAGCAGTTCTTC
D: TRBD2
length: 17
V: TRBV5-6
size: .
J: TRBJ2-1

CDR3: CVAARDTEAFF
DNA: TGTGTCGCAGCAAGAGACACTGAAGCTTTCTTT
D: .
length: 11
V: TRBV2
size: .
J: TRBJ1-1

CDR3: CAITRGGNYEQYF
DNA: TGTGCCATTACCCGGGGGGGGAACTACGAGCAGTACTTC
D: TRBD2
length: 13
V: TRBV6-6
size: .
J: TRBJ2-7

CDR3: CASSWGTHKRLETQYF
DNA: TGTGCCAGCAGCTGGGGGACACACAAGAGGCTGGAGACCCAGTACTTC
D: .
length: 16
V: TRBV5-6
size: .
J: TRBJ2-5

CDR3: CASSLDAQPQHF
DNA: TGTGCCAGCAGCTTAGACGCTCAGCCCCAGCATTTT
D: .
length: 12
V: TRBV7-2
size: few
J: TRBJ1-5